This TCR beta chain was sequenced during a study of PD-1 blockade in classical Hodgkin lymphoma. Sample time point: cycle 4 day 1 (C4D1), after six to seven weeks of nivolumab. Each patient experienced a relapse that followed autologous stem cell transplantation, and brentuximab vedotin exposure varied. This table comes from immunoSEQ multiplex PCR, and its TCRdb copy is limited to in-frame clones, with some not included. The table lists roughly 96,000 clones, under 95% of them singletons. Comments on this clone: What it binds is not known.

General study findings and limits: Nivolumab initiation under 1 year post-ASCT meant exclusion. TCR diversity in CD4+, not CD8+, cells rose significantly by C4D1.

This receptor was taken from a human donor with classical Hodgkin lymphoma. The material sequenced was peripheral blood mononuclear cells (PBMCs), taken before the fourth cycle of nivolumab.

The CDR3 DNA is TGTGCCAGCAGGCCATGGGACAGGCGGGACTACGAGCAGTACTTC. Amino acid sequence: CASRPWDRRDYEQYF. This chain links TRBV5-8 with TRBJ2-7; TRBD1 matches 8 bases. CDR3 length: 15 residues. J gave up 3 bases and V 5 bases, and 10 bases lay outside the gene matches. Germline lookup yields CDR1 SGHTS and CDR2 YDEGEE.